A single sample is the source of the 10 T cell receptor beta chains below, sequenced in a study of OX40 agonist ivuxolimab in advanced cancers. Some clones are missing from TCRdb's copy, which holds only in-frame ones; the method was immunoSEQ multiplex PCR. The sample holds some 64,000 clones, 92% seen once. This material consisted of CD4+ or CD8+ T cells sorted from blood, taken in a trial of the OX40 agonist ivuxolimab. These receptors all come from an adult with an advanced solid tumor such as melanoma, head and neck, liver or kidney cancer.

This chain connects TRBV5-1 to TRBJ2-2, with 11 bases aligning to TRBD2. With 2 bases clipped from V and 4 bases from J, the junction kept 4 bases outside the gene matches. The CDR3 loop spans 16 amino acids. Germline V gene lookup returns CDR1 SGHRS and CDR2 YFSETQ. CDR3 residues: CASSFSGGDATGELFF. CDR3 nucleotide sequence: TGCGCCAGCAGCTTTAGCGGGGGGGATGCCACCGGGGAGCTGTTTTTT. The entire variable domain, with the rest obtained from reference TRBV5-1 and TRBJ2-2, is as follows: KAGVTQTPRYLIKTRGQQVTLSCSPISGHRSVSWYQQTPGQGLQFLFEYFSETQRNKGNFPGRFSGRQFSNSRSEMNVSTLELGDSALYLCASSFSGGDATGELFFGEGSRLTVL.

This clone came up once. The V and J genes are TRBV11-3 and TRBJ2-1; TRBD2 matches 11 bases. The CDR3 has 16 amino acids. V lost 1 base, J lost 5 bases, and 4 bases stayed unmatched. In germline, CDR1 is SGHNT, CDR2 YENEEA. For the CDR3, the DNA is TGTGCCAGCAGCTTAGGAACTAGCGGGAGCAACAATGAGCAGTTCTTC. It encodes CASSLGTSGSNNEQFF.

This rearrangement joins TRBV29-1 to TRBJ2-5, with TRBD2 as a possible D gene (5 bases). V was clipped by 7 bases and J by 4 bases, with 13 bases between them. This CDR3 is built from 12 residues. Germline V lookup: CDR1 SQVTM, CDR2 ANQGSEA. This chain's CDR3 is CSGSAAGETQYF. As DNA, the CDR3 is TGCAGCGGATCAGCGGCCGGAGAGACCCAGTACTTC. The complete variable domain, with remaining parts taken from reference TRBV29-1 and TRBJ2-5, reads SAVISQKPSRDICQRGTSLTIQCQVDSQVTMMFWYRQQPGQSLTLIATANQGSEATYESGFVIDKFPISRPNLTFSTLTVSNMSPEDSSIYLCSGSAAGETQYFGPGTRLLVL.

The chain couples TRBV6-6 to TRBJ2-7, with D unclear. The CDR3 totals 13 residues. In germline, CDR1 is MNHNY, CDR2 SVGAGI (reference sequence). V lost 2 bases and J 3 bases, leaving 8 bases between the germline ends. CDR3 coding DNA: TGTGCCAGCAGTTACACCAATCGCTACGAGCAGTACTTC. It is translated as CASSYTNRYEQYF.

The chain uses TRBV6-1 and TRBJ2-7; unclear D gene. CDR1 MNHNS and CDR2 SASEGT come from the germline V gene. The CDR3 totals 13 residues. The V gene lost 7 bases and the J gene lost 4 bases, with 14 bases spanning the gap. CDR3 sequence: CASNRQQVYEQYF. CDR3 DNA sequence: TGTGCCAGCAATCGGCAGCAAGTATACGAGCAGTACTTC.

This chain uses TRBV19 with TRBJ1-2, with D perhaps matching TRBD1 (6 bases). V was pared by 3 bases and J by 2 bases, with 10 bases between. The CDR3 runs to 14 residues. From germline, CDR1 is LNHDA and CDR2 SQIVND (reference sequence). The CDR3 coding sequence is TGTGCCAGTAGTATCTCGACAGGAAACTATGGCTACACCTTC. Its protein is CASSISTGNYGYTF.

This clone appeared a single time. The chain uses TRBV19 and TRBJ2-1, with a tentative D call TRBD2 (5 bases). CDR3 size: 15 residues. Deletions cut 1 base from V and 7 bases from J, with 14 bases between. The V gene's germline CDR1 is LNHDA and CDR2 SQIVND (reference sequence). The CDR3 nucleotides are TGTGCCAGTAGTATAGTGGTAGCTAGCAGAAATGAGCAGTTCTTC. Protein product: CASSIVVASRNEQFF. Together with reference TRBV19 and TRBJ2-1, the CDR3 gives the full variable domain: DGGITQSPKYLFRKEGQNVTLSCEQNLNHDAMYWYRQDPGQGLRLIYYSQIVNDFQKGDIAEGYSVSREKKESFPLTVTSAQKNPTAFYLCASSIVVASRNEQFFGPGTRLTVL.

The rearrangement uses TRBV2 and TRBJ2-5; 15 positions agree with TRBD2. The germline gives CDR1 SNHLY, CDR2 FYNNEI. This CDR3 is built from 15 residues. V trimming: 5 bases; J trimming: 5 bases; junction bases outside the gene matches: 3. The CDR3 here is CASSLGLAGGETQYF. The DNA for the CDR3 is TGTGCCAGCAGTCTCGGACTAGCGGGAGGGGAGACCCAGTACTTC.

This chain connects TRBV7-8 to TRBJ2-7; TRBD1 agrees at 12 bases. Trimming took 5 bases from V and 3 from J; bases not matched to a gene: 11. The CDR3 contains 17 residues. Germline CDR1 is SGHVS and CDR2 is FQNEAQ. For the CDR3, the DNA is TGTGCCAGCAGCCGGAAGGGACAGGGGGCGGTGGGCTACGAGCAGTACTTC. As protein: CASSRKGQGAVGYEQYF.

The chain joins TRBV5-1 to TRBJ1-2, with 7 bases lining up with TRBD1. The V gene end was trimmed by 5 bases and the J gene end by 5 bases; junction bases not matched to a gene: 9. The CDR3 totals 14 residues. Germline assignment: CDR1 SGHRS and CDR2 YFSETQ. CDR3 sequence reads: CASRLQGPPYGYTF. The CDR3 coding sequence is TGCGCCAGCAGACTACAGGGGCCTCCTTATGGCTACACCTTC.